These T cell receptor beta chains were read from a single sample in a study of T cells in Graves' hyperthyroidism and ophthalmopathy. TCRdb redid the calling of the multiplex PCR reads with MiXCR, one entry per CDR3 protein. The sample has about 480,000 distinct CDR3 sequences, approximately 23% seen once. The sequenced sample consisted of blood. The receptors shown here come from a woman in her 70s with Graves' ophthalmopathy. CDR3s include the opening cysteine and the closing phenylalanine or tryptophan. The D gene is left open where the match is weak. Part of the rows lack a size; the others show once, few, many or a class for expanded clones.

v_call,j_call,clone_size,d_call,cdr3_nt,cdr3_aa
TRBV19,TRBJ2-1,-,TRBD2,TGTGCCAGTAGTGCAGCTTGGACTAGCGTGGGCAATGAGCAGTTCTTC,CASSAAWTSVGNEQFF
TRBV28,TRBJ1-1,many,-,TGTGCCAGCAGTTTAGCCGGTAGGGCGAACACTGAAGCTTTCTTT,CASSLAGRANTEAFF
TRBV5-1,TRBJ1-1,few,TRBD1,TGCGCCAGCAGCTTGACAGGGGGCCGTGAAGCTTTCTTT,CASSLTGGREAFF
TRBV29-1,TRBJ1-2,few,-,TGCAGCGTTGAAAAATTGTCGGAGGGCTACACCTTC,CSVEKLSEGYTF
TRBV6-2/TRBV6-3,TRBJ2-1,many,TRBD2,TGTGCCAGCAGTCGGAGGACTAGCGGGAGTTACAATGAGCAGTTCTTC,CASSRRTSGSYNEQFF
TRBV28,TRBJ1-6,-,TRBD1,TGTGCCAGCAGTCCGACGGGGGACAGGGTGGAAAATTCACCCCTCCACTTT,CASSPTGDRVENSPLHF
TRBV6-1,TRBJ1-2,-,TRBD1,TGTGCCAGCAGCCGACCGGGACAGGTTAACTATGGCTACACCTTC,CASSRPGQVNYGYTF
TRBV28,TRBJ2-7,many,TRBD2,TGTGCCAGCAGTTTCTCGGGACTAGCGGGTTTCTACGAGCAGTACTTC,CASSFSGLAGFYEQYF
TRBV7-2,TRBJ2-2,-,TRBD1,TGTGCCAGCAGCTTAGTGGGACAGGGGGCGTTCGGGGAGCTGTTTTTT,CASSLVGQGAFGELFF
TRBV27,TRBJ2-7,-,-,TGTGCCAGCAGTTTTTTGACTAGTATTGGCGAGCAGTACTTC,CASSFLTSIGEQYF
TRBV6-2/TRBV6-3,TRBJ2-1,many,-,TGTGCCAGCAGTAACACGAGGAACAATGAGCAGTTCTTC,CASSNTRNNEQFF
TRBV30,TRBJ2-3,many,-,TGTGCCTGGAGTGTACTTACAGATACGCAGTATTTT,CAWSVLTDTQYF
TRBV5-1,TRBJ2-7,few,TRBD2,TGCGCCAGCAGCTTGGGGACTAGCGGGGTTTCCTACGAGCAGTACTTC,CASSLGTSGVSYEQYF
TRBV24-1,TRBJ1-6,once,TRBD1,TGTGCCACCCGGGACAGGGGGCGCGATTCACCCCTCCACTTT,CATRDRGRDSPLHF
TRBV28,TRBJ2-3,many,-,TGTGCCAGCAGTTTCTTCCGGGGGAAGGGAGATACGCAGTATTTT,CASSFFRGKGDTQYF
TRBV27,TRBJ1-5,many,-,TGTGCCAGCAGCCACCGGATTGATAGCAATCAGCCCCAGCATTTT,CASSHRIDSNQPQHF
TRBV7-2,TRBJ2-2,-,TRBD1,TGTGCCAGCAGGCCTACAGGGGCGAACACCGGGGAGCTGTTTTTT,CASRPTGANTGELFF
TRBV20-1,TRBJ2-3,few,-,TGCAGTGCCACCGATGGGACGCCCGGCACAGATACGCAGTATTTT,CSATDGTPGTDTQYF
TRBV12-3/TRBV12-4,TRBJ1-2,-,-,TGTGCCAGCAGTATCCAGGGGCTCGGCTATGGCTACACCTTC,CASSIQGLGYGYTF
TRBV24-1,TRBJ2-2,-,-,TGTGCCACCTTGGACGGGGTCGGGGAGCTGTTTTTT,CATLDGVGELFF
TRBV29-1,TRBJ2-3,few,TRBD2,TGCAGCGTCGACGGGGGGACCGATACGCAGTATTTT,CSVDGGTDTQYF
TRBV7-3,TRBJ2-1,-,-,TGTGCCAGCAGCTCCTCGGGACTTCCCTACAATGAGCAGTTCTTC,CASSSSGLPYNEQFF
TRBV7-2,TRBJ2-2,few,-,TGTGCCAGCAGAGCACAGGACACCGGGGAGCTGTTTTTT,CASRAQDTGELFF
TRBV15,TRBJ2-5,few,-,TGTGCCACCAGCAGAGGGAAGTTTGGGACTGCGACGGGGGAGACCCAGTACTTC,CATSRGKFGTATGETQYF
TRBV19,TRBJ1-3,-,-,TGTGCCAGTAGTCGGTCCCGGGACATGGTTGGAAACACCATATATTTT,CASSRSRDMVGNTIYF
TRBV19,TRBJ2-3,-,TRBD2,TGTGCCAGTAGGGGCGAGCGGGACTTCACAGATACGCAGTATTTT,CASRGERDFTDTQYF
TRBV2,TRBJ1-2,-,-,TGTGCCAGCAGGGGGGGGAACAGGAAGTTAACTGGTGGCTACACCTTC,CASRGGNRKLTGGYTF
TRBV10-2,TRBJ1-2,-,TRBD1,TGCGCCAGCAGGGAACAGGGGGTCGGCTATGGCTACACCTTC,CASREQGVGYGYTF
TRBV12-3/TRBV12-4,TRBJ1-5,many,-,TGTGCCAGCAGCCTTGGGGGAGGTTACCAGCCCCAGCATTTT,CASSLGGGYQPQHF
TRBV11-3,TRBJ2-2,-,TRBD1,TGTGCCAGCAGCCCCCGAGCGGGACAGGGGGCTCGGTACACCGGGGAGCTGTTTTTT,CASSPRAGQGARYTGELFF
TRBV6-1,TRBJ1-1,few,TRBD1,TGTGCCAGCTCTCAGGGGGCCAAGAACACTGAAGCTTTCTTT,CASSQGAKNTEAFF
TRBV7-9,TRBJ1-1,few,-,TGTGCCAGCAGCTCACGGGGGGGGACTGAAGCTTTCTTT,CASSSRGGTEAFF
TRBV11-1,TRBJ1-2,-,-,TGTGCCAGCAGCTTAACCGCGGCAGGGGGCTACACCTTC,CASSLTAAGGYTF
TRBV2,TRBJ1-2,many,TRBD1,TGTGCCAGCAGTATCCGGGACAGGGGATATGGCTACACCTTC,CASSIRDRGYGYTF
TRBV19,TRBJ2-1,-,-,TGTGCCAGTAGTATCAGACCAGGGGGGGTTAGCTCCTACAATGAGCAGTTCTTC,CASSIRPGGVSSYNEQFF
TRBV27,TRBJ2-6,-,-,TGTGCCAGCAGTTATACGGGAGTCTCTGGGGCCAACGTCCTGACTTTC,CASSYTGVSGANVLTF
TRBV9,TRBJ2-1,many,TRBD2,TGTGCCAGCAGTCGTAGTGGACTAGCGGAGGGTGAGCAGTTCTTC,CASSRSGLAEGEQFF
TRBV19,TRBJ1-4,-,TRBD1,TGTGCCAGTAAGCGGCAGGGGGATGAAAAACTGTTTTTT,CASKRQGDEKLFF
TRBV13,TRBJ1-2,few,-,TGTGCCAGCAGCCGGGGGCCATATGGCTACACCTTC,CASSRGPYGYTF
TRBV7-2,TRBJ2-7,-,-,TGTGCCAGCAGCTTAGAGTTGGGCAGTTACTACGAGCAGTACTTC,CASSLELGSYYEQYF
TRBV20-1,TRBJ2-7,once,TRBD2,TGCAGTGCTCTACTCCCAACTACTAGCGACTACGAGCAGTACTTC,CSALLPTTSDYEQYF
TRBV4-1,TRBJ2-7,-,-,TGCGCCAGCAGCCAAGGACTCCTCAGAAGCGAGCAGTACTTC,CASSQGLLRSEQYF
TRBV27,TRBJ2-3,many,TRBD1,TGTGCCAGCAGTTCCAGACAGGGTTGGACAGATACGCAGTATTTT,CASSSRQGWTDTQYF
TRBV19,TRBJ1-5,-,-,TGTGCCAGTAGTATGAGATTCGGGCGGATTAGCAATCAGCCCCAGCATTTT,CASSMRFGRISNQPQHF
TRBV19,TRBJ2-5,-,-,TGTGCCAGCCAGAGAAACCCGGGGGAGACCCAGTACTTC,CASQRNPGETQYF
TRBV5-4,TRBJ2-5,-,TRBD2,TGTGCCAGCAGCCGGCCGACTAGCGGGAGGGCAGAGACCCAGTACTTC,CASSRPTSGRAETQYF
TRBV30,TRBJ2-7,-,-,TGTGCCTGGAGTGTCTCGGGGTCCCACTACGAGCAGTACTTC,CAWSVSGSHYEQYF
TRBV6-1,TRBJ1-4,few,-,TGTGCCAGCAGTGAAGCAAGGGGGGGTAATGAAAAACTGTTTTTT,CASSEARGGNEKLFF
TRBV4-1,TRBJ2-5,-,-,TGCGCCAGCAGCCAAGCGGGTCTGTTGCGGGAGACCCAGTACTTC,CASSQAGLLRETQYF